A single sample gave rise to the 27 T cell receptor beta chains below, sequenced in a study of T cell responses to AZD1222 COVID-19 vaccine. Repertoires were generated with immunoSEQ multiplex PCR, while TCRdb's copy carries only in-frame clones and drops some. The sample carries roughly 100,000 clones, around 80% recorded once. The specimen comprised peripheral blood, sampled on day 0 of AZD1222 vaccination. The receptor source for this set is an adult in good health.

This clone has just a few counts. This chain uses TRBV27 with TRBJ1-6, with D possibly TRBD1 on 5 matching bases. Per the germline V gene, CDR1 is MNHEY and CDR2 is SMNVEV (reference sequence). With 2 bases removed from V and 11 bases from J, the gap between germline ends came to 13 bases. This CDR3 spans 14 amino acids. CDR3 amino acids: CASSLRDGPTPLHF. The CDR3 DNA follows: TGTGCCAGCAGTTTACGGGACGGACCCACACCCCTCCACTTT.

The CDR3 loop is CASSLAGQGENEQYF. For the CDR3, the DNA is TGCGCCAGCAGCTTGGCAGGGCAGGGGGAGAACGAGCAGTACTTC. The chain employs TRBV5-1 and TRBJ2-7, with TRBD1 matching 7 bases. The V and J ends lost 0 bases and 5 bases, in that order; junction bases with no gene match: 8. There are 15 residues in the CDR3. The germline CDR1 and CDR2 sequences are SGHRS and YFSETQ.

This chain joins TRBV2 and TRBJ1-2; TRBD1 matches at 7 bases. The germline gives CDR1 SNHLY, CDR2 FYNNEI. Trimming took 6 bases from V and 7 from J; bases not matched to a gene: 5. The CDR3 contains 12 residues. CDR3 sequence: CASRPDRAGYTF. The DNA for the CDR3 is TGTGCCAGCAGGCCCGACAGGGCTGGCTACACCTTC.

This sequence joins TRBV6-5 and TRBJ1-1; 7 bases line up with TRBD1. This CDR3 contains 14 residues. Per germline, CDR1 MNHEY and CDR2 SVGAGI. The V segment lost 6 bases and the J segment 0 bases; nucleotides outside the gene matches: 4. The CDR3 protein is CASSLDRVNTEAFF. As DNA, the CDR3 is TGTGCCAGCAGCCTAGACAGGGTGAACACTGAAGCTTTCTTT.

CDR3 bases: TGTGCTAGTGGTTTGGGGGTGGGGGCTAACAATGAGCAGTTCTTC. Residues: CASGLGVGANNEQFF. The chain links TRBV12-5 to TRBJ2-1; maybe TRBD1 (6 bases). V was clipped by 1 base and J by 5 bases, with 12 bases between them. Germline V lookup: CDR1 LGHNT, CDR2 FRNRAP. The CDR3 covers 15 residues.

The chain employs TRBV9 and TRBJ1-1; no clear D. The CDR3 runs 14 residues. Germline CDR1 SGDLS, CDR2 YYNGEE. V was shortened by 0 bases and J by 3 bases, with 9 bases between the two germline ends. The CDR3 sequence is CASSVDEGYTEAFF. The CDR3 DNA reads TGTGCCAGCAGCGTAGATGAAGGTTACACTGAAGCTTTCTTT.

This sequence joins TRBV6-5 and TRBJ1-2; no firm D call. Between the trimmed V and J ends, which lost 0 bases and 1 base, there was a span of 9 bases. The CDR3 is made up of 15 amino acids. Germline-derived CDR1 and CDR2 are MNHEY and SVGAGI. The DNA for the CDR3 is TGTGCCAGCAGTTACTCTGACATCCTTAACTATGGCTACACCTTC. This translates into CASSYSDILNYGYTF.

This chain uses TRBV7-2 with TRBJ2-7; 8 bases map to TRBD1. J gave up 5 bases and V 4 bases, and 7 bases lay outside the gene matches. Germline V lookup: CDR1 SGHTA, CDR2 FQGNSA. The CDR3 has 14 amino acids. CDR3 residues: CASSSRQGRHEQYF. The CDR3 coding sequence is TGTGCCAGCAGCTCCCGACAGGGGCGACACGAGCAGTACTTC.

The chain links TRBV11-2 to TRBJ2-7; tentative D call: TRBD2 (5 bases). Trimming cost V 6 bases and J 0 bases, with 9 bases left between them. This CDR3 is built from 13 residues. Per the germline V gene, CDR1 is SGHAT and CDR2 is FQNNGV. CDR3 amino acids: CASSLAFSYEQYF. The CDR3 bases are TGTGCCAGCAGTCTAGCTTTCTCCTACGAGCAGTACTTC.

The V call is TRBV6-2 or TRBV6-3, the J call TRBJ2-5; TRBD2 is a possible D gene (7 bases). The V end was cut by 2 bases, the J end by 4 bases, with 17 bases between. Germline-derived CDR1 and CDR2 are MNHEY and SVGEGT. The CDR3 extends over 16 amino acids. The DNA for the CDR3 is TGTGCCAGCAGTTACGGGGGGGCGCTGGTAGTAGAGACCCAGTACTTC. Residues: CASSYGGALVVETQYF.

Here the CDR3 DNA reads TGCGCCAGCAGCTTGGACCAGACAGGGTTGGACGAGCAGTACTTC. This translates into CASSLDQTGLDEQYF. V is TRBV5-1 and J is TRBJ2-7; 7 nucleotides line up with TRBD1. The ends lost 0 bases at V and 5 bases at J; junction bases unmatched: 8. Per germline, CDR1 SGHRS and CDR2 YFSETQ. CDR3 length equals 15 residues.

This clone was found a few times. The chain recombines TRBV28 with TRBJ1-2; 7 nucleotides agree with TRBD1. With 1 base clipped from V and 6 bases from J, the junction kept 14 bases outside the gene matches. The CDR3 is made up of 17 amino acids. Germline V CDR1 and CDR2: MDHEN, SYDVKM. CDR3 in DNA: TGTGCCAGCAGTTTATCTCCCCCACAGGGGACTATTCATGGCTACACCTTC. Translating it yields CASSLSPPQGTIHGYTF.

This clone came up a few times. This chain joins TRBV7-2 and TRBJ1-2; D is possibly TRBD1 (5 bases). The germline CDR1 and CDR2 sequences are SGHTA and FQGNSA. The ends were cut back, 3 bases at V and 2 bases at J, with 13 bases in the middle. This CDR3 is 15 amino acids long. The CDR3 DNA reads TGTGCCAGCAGCTTCGGGGGAAAAAGGAACTATGGCTACACCTTC. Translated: CASSFGGKRNYGYTF.

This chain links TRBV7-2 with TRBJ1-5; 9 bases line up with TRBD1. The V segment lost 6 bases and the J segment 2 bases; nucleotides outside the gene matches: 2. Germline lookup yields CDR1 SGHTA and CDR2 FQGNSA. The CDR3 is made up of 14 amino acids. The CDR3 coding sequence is TGTGCCAGCAGTCGGACAGGGGGCAATCAGCCCCAGCATTTT. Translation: CASSRTGGNQPQHF.

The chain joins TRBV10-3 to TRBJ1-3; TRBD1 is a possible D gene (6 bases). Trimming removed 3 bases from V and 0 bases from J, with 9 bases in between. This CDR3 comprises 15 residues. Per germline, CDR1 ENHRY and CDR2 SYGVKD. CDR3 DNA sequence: TGTGCCATCAGTGAAACAGGGCGCTCTGGAAACACCATATATTTT. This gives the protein CAISETGRSGNTIYF.

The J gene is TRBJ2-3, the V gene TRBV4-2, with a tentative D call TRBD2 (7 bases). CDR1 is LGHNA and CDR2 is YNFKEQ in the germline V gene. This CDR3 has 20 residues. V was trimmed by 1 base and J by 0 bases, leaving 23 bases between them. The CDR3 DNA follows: TGTGCCAGCAGCCAAGGGTTGTTGAGGGGGGGGGAATCGAGCACAGATACGCAGTATTTT. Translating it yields CASSQGLLRGGESSTDTQYF.

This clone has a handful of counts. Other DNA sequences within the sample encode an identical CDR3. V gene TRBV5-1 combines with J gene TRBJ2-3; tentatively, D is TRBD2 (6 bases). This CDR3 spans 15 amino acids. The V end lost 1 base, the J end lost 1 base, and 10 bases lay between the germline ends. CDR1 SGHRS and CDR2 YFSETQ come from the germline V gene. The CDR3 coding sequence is TGCGCCAGCAGCTTGCGGGGACTTGGCACAGATACGCAGTATTTT. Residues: CASSLRGLGTDTQYF.

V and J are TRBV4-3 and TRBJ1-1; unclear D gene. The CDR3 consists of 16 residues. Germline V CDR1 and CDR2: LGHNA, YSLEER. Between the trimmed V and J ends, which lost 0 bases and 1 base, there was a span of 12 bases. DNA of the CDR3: TGCGCCAGCAGCCAAGATGGGAGTGGTGGGAACACTGAAGCTTTCTTT. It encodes CASSQDGSGGNTEAFF.

The DNA for the CDR3 is TGCGCCAGCAGCCAAGCTCCAGAATTTACTAATCAGCCCCAGCATTTT. Its protein product is CASSQAPEFTNQPQHF. The chain is built from TRBV4-1 and TRBJ1-5; unclear D gene. Deletions cut 1 base from V and 4 bases from J, with 14 bases between. This CDR3 has 16 residues. Germline-derived CDR1 and CDR2 are MGHRA and YSYEKL.

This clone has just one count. The CDR3 loop is CASSLGGSGGYTF. DNA for the CDR3: TGCGCCAGCAGCTTGGGAGGGTCGGGTGGCTACACCTTC. The J gene is TRBJ1-2, the V gene TRBV5-1; D uncertain. Germline V gene lookup returns CDR1 SGHRS and CDR2 YFSETQ. This CDR3 is 13 amino acids long. Deletions cut 0 bases from V and 7 bases from J, with 10 bases between.

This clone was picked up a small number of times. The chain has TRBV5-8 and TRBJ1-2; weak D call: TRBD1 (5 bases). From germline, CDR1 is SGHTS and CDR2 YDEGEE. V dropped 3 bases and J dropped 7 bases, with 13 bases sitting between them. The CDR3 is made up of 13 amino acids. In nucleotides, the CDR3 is TGTGCCAGCAGCTGGAACGTGGGGCGTGGCTACACCTTC. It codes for CASSWNVGRGYTF.

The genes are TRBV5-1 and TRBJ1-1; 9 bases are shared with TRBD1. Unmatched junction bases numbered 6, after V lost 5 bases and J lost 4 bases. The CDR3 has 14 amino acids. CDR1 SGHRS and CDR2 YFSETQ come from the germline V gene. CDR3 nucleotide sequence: TGCGCCAGCAGAAAAGGACAGGGGTCCACTGAAGCTTTCTTT. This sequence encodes CASRKGQGSTEAFF.

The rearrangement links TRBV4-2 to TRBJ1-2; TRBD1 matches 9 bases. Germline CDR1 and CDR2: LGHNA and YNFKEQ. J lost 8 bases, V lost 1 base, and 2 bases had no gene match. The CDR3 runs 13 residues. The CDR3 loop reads CASSQGTGEGYTF. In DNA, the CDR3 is TGTGCCAGCAGCCAAGGGACAGGGGAGGGCTACACCTTC.

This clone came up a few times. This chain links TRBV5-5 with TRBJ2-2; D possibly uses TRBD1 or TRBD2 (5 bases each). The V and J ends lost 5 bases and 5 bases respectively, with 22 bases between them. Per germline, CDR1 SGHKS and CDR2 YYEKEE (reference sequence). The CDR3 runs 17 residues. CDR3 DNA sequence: TGTGCCAGCAGTGTTGGGATGGGGCAGGGAGAGACCGGGGAGCTGTTTTTT. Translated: CASSVGMGQGETGELFF.

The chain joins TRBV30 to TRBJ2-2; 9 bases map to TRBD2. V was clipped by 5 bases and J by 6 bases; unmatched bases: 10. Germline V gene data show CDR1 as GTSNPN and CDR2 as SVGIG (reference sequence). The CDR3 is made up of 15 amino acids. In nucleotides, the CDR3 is TGTGCCTGGGACGGGGCTAGCGGGGAGCCCGGGGAGCTGTTTTTT. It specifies CAWDGASGEPGELFF.

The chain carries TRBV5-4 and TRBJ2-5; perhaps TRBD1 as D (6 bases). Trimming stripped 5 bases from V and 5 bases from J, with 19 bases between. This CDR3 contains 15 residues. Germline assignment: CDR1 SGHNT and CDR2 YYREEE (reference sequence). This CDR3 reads CASRPGAGEYETQYF. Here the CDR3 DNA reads TGTGCCAGCAGACCCGGAGCAGGGGAGTACGAGACCCAGTACTTC.

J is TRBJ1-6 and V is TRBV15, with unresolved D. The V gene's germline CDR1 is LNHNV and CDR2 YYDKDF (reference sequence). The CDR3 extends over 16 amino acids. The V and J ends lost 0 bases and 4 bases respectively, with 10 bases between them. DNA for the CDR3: TGTGCCACCAGCAGAGATAGAACTGGATATAATTCACCCCTCCACTTT. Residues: CATSRDRTGYNSPLHF.